The present T cell receptor (beta chain) was sequenced within a study of tumor-infiltrating lymphocytes in primary liver carcinoma. General study points: Tumors had a top-250-clone fraction that was significantly higher than blood (p = 0.039).

V lost 5 bases and J 7 bases, leaving 21 bases between the germline ends. This CDR3 region has 15 residues. Germline-derived CDR1 and CDR2 are MNHEY and SVGEGT. A primer matching the constant region was used to make TCR beta cDNA from about 500 ng of total RNA. Researchers made the TCR beta libraries by running three nested multiplex PCR rounds with slightly modified ARM-PCR. PCR rounds one and two used TRBV1-TRBV30 forward primers with a C-beta reverse primer for around 11 cycles each. One entry per CDR3 protein results from TCRdb running MiXCR on the multiplex PCR reads. Of more than 150,000 distinct CDR3 sequences listed, 50% to 75% are singletons. Germline DNA was also extracted, with blood RNA taken from unsorted whole blood. As concerns this clonotype: Its specificity is unknown.

The chain carries TRBV6-2 or TRBV6-3 and TRBJ2-7; no clear D. The sequence was obtained from a man aged 40-50 years with primary liver carcinoma and hepatitis B virus infection. The sample comprised peripheral blood. The CDR3 region has the DNA TGTGCCAGCAGTCCGCCCCAGAAGGGCGGCGAGGAGCAGTACTTC. Amino acids: CASSPPQKGGEEQYF.